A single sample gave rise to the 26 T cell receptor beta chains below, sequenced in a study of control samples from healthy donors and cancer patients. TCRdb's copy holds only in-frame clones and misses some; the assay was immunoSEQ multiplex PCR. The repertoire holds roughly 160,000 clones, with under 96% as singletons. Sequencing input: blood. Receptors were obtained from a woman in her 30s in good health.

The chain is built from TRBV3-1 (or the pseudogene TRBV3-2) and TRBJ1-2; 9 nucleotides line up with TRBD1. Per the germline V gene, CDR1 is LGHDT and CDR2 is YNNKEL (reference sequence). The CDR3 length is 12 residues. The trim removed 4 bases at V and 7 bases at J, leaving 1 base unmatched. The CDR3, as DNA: TGTGCCAGCAGCCCGACAGGGGGTGGCTACACCTTC. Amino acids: CASSPTGGGYTF.

In nucleotides, the CDR3 is TGTGCCAGCAGTGAAGTAGGCGGGAGGGCCTTCTACAATGAGCAGTTCTTC. Amino acids: CASSEVGGRAFYNEQFF. V gene TRBV2 combines with J gene TRBJ2-1; 9 nucleotides align to TRBD2. The germline CDR1 and CDR2 sequences are SNHLY and FYNNEI. The CDR3 is made up of 17 amino acids. The ends lost 1 base at V and 3 bases at J; junction bases unmatched: 7.

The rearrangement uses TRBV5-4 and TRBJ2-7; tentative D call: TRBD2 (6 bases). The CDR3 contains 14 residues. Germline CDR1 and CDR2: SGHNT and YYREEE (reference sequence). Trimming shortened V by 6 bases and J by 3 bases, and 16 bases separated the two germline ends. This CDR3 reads CASMEGPTSYEQYF. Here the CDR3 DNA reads TGTGCCAGCATGGAGGGCCCTACGAGCTACGAGCAGTACTTC.

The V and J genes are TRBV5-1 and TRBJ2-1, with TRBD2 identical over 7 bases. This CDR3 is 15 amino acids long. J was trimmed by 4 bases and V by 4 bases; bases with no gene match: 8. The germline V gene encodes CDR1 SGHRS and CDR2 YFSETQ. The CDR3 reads CASSPPGAGYNEQFF. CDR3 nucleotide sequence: TGCGCCAGCAGCCCCCCAGGAGCGGGGTACAATGAGCAGTTCTTC. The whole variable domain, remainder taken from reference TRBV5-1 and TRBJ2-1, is KAGVTQTPRYLIKTRGQQVTLSCSPISGHRSVSWYQQTPGQGLQFLFEYFSETQRNKGNFPGRFSGRQFSNSRSEMNVSTLELGDSALYLCASSPPGAGYNEQFFGPGTRLTVL.

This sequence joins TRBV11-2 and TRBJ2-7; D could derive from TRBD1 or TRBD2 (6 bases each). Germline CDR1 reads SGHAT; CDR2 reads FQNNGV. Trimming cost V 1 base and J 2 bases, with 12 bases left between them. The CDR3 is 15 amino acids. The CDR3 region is CASSLGPGGPYEQYF. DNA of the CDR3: TGTGCCAGCAGCTTAGGTCCCGGGGGCCCCTACGAGCAGTACTTC.

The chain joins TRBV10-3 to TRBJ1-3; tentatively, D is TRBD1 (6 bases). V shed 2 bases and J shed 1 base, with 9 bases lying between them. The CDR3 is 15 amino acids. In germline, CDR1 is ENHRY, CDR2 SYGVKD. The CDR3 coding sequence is TGTGCCATCAGTGAGGCAGGGGCTTCTGGAAACACCATATATTTT. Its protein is CAISEAGASGNTIYF.

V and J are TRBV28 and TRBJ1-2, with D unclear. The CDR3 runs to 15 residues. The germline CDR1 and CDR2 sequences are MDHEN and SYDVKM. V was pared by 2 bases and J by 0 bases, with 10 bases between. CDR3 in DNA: TGTGCCAGCAGTTTAGAGCCAATTCCTAACTATGGCTACACCTTC. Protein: CASSLEPIPNYGYTF.

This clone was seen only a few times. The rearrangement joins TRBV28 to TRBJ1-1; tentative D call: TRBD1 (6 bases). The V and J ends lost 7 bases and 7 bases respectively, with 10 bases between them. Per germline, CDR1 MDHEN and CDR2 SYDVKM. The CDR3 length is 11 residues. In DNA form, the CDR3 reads TGTGCCAGCACCGGGGGCATTGAAGCTTTCTTT. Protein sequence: CASTGGIEAFF.

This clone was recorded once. CDR3 DNA sequence: TGCGCCAGCAGCCAAGGCCGACTAGCGGACTCCTACAATGAGCAGTTCTTC. This sequence encodes CASSQGRLADSYNEQFF. The chain combines TRBV4-1 with TRBJ2-1; 9 positions match TRBD2. Per the germline V gene, CDR1 is MGHRA and CDR2 is YSYEKL. This CDR3 spans 17 amino acids. Trimming took 1 base from V and 0 from J; bases not matched to a gene: 4.

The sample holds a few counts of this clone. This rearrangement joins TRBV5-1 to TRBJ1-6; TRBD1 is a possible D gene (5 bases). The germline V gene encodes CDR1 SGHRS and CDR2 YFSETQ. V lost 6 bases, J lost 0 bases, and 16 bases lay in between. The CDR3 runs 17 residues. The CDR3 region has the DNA TGCGCCAGCATCAAGGGACTGATGAGCTCCTATAATTCACCCCTCCACTTT. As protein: CASIKGLMSSYNSPLHF.

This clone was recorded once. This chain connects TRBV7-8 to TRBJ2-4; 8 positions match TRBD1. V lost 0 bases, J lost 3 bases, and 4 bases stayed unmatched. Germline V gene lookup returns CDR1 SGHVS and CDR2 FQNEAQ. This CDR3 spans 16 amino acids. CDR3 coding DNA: TGTGCCAGCAGCTTAGCACAGGGGGTAATCAAAAACATTCAGTACTTC. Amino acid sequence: CASSLAQGVIKNIQYF.

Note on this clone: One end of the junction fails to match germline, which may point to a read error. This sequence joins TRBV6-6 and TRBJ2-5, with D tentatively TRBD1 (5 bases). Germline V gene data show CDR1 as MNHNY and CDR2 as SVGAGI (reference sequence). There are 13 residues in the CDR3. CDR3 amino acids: CASSYGVSARAHF. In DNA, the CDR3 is TGTGCCAGCAGTTACGGTGTCTCTGCCAGGGCCCACTTC.

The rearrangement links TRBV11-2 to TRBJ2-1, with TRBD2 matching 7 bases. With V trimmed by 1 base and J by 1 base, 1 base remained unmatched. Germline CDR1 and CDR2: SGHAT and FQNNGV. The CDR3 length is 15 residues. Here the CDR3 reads CASSLGGGSYNEQFF. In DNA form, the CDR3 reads TGTGCCAGCAGCTTAGGGGGAGGGTCCTACAATGAGCAGTTCTTC.

The CDR3 DNA follows: TGTGCCAGCTCAGCGCCGAAACGAAAACTGTTTTTT. This sequence encodes CASSAPKRKLFF. The chain couples TRBV28 to TRBJ1-4; D not resolved. Trimming shortened V by 8 bases and J by 10 bases, and 14 bases separated the two germline ends. The CDR3 sequence is 12 residues long. CDR1 is MDHEN, CDR2 SYDVKM, per germline.

The CDR3 loop is CASSLGVRHATNEKLFF. DNA of the CDR3: TGTGCCAGCAGCTTAGGCGTCAGGCACGCAACTAATGAAAAACTGTTTTTT. The V call is TRBV7-9, the J call TRBJ1-4; D is unclear. There are 17 residues in the CDR3. The germline V and J ends were trimmed by 1 base and 0 bases, with 12 bases remaining between them. Germline V gene data show CDR1 as SEHNR and CDR2 as FQNEAQ (reference sequence).

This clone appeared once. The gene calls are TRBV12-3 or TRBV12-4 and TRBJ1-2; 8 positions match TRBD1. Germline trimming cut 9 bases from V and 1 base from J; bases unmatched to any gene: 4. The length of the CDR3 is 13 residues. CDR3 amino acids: CASATGVNYGYTF. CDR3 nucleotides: TGTGCCAGTGCGACAGGGGTTAACTATGGCTACACCTTC.

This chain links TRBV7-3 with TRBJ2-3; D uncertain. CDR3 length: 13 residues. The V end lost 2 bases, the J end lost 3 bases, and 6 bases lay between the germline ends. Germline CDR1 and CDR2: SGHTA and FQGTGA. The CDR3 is CASSLGFTDTQYF. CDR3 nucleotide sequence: TGTGCCAGCAGCTTAGGTTTTACAGATACGCAGTATTTT. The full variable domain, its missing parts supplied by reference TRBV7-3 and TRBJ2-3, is GAGVSQTPSNKVTEKGKYVELRCDPISGHTALYWYRQSLGQGPEFLIYFQGTGAADDSGLPNDRFFAVRPEGSVSTLKIQRTERGDSAVYLCASSLGFTDTQYFGPGTRLTVL.

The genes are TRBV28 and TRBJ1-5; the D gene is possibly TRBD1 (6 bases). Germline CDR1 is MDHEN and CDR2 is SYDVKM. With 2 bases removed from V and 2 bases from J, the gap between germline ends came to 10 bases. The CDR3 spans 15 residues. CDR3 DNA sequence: TGTGCCAGCAGTTTAATAGGGGGGGGCAATCAGCCCCAGCATTTT. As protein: CASSLIGGGNQPQHF.

DNA of the CDR3: TGTGCCAGCAGCTCGGGCCTCACGCAGTATTTT. Its translation: CASSSGLTQYF. The chain carries TRBV11-2 and TRBJ2-3, with D hard to call. The germline CDR1 and CDR2 sequences are SGHAT and FQNNGV. V was pared by 4 bases and J by 9 bases, with 8 bases between. This CDR3 comprises 11 residues.

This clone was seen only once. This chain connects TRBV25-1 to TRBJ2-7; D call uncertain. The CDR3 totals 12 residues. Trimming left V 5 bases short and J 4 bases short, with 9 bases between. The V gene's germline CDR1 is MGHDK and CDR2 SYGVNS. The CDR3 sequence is CASSKPPYEQYF. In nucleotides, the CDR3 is TGTGCCAGCAGTAAACCCCCATACGAGCAGTACTTC.

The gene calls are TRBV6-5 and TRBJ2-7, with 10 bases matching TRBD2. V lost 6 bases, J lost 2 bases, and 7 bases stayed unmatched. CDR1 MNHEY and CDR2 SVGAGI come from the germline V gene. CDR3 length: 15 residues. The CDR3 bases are TGTGCCAGCAGGCGGACTAGCGGTGATACCTACGAGCAGTACTTC. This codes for CASRRTSGDTYEQYF.

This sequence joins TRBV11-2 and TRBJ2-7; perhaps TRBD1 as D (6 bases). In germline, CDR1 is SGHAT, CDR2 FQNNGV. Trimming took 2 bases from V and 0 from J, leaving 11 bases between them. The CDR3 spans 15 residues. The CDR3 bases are TGTGCCAGCAGCTTAACAGGGCTTAGCTCCTACGAGCAGTACTTC. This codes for CASSLTGLSSYEQYF.

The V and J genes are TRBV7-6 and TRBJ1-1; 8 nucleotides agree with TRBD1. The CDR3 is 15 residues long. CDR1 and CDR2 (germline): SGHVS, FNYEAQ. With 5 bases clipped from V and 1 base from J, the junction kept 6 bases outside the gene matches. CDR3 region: CASSARQGSNTEAFF. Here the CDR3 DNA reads TGTGCCAGCAGCGCCCGACAGGGGTCGAACACTGAAGCTTTCTTT. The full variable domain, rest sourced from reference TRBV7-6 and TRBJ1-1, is GAGVSQSPRYKVTKRGQDVALRCDPISGHVSLYWYRQALGQGPEFLTYFNYEAQQDKSGLPNDRFSAERPEGSISTLTIQRTEQRDSAMYRCASSARQGSNTEAFFGQGTRLTVV.

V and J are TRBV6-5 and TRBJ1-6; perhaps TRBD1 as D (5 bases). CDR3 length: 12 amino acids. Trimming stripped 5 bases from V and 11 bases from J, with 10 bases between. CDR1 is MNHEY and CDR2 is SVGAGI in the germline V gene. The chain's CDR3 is CASSPSGAPLHF. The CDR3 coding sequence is TGTGCCAGCAGTCCCTCGGGGGCACCCCTCCACTTT.

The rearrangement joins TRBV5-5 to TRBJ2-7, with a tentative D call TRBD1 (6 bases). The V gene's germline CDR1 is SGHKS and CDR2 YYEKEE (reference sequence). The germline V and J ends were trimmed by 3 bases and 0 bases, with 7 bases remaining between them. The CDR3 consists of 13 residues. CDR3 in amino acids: CASSWDNSYEQYF. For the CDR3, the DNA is TGTGCCAGCAGCTGGGACAACTCCTACGAGCAGTACTTC.

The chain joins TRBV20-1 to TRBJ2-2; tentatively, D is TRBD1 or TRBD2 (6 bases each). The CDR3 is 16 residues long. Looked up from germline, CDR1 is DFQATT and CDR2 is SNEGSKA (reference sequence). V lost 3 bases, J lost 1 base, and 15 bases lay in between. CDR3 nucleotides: TGCAGTGCTAGTGATTGGGGGCGGGGGAACACCGGGGAGCTGTTTTTT. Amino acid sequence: CSASDWGRGNTGELFF.